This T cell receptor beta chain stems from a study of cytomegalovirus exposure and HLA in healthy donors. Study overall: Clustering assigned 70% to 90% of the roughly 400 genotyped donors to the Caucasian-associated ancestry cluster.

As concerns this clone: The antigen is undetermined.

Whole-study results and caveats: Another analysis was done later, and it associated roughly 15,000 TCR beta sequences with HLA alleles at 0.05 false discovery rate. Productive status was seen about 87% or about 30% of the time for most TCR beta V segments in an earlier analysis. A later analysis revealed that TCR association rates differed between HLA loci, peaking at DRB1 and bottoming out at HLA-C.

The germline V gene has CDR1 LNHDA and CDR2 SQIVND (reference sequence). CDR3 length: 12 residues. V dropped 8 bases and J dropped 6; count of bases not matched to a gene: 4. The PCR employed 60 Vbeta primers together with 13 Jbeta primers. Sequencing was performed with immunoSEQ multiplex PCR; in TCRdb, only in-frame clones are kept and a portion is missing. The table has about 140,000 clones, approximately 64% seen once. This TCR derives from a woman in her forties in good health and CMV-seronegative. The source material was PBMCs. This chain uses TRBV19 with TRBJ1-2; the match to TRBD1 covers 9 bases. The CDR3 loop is CASGTGIDGYTF. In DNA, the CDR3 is TGTGCCAGTGGGACAGGGATCGATGGCTACACCTTC.